This T cell receptor beta chain was profiled in a study of cytomegalovirus exposure and HLA in healthy donors. Study at large: The roughly 110 validation repertoires used the same platform as the approximately 700 first-cohort repertoires (as reported by a later analysis).

Data came from immunoSEQ multiplex PCR; TCRdb stores just in-frame clones and leaves some out. Here the sample spans about 160,000 clones, 75% to 90% being singletons. Study-wide results and limits: Among TCR beta chains, those listed as cytomegalovirus-associated numbered over 150. Reports indicated that the classifier achieved high specificity and sensitivity in diagnosing cytomegalovirus status.

Concerning this clone itself: As yet, its antigen is unknown.

Separation from the 666-subject first cohort characterized the approximately 120-subject validation cohort, to which the donors belonged. The V gene's germline CDR1 is GTSNPN and CDR2 SVGIG (reference sequence). The V gene lost 5 bases and the J gene lost 0 bases, with 14 bases spanning the gap. The CDR3 consists of 16 residues. The receptor was derived from a woman under 30 in good health and CMV-seronegative. V and J are TRBV30 and TRBJ2-6; no firm D call. The sample was PBMCs. CDR3 coding DNA: TGTGCCTGGCTTGGAAAGCGTTCCTCTGGGGCCAACGTCCTGACTTTC. Translating gives CAWLGKRSSGANVLTF.